This TCR beta chain was found in a study of T cells in Graves' hyperthyroidism and ophthalmopathy. Study details: Once the initial diagnosis was made, peripheral blood was obtained before any treatment.

Among the patients, aged 18 to 65, hyperthyroidism was newly diagnosed and had lasted under 2 months. On the basis of clinical symptoms, serum thyroxine and TRAb, thyroid ultrasound and orbital computed tomography, diagnoses were made. V dropped 3 bases and J dropped 2 bases, with 11 bases sitting between them. CDR1 and CDR2 (germline): MDHEN, SYDVKM. The CDR3 has 14 amino acids. Amplification yielded TCR beta CDR3 regions, with RNA transcripts as the source. Primed by the HTBI set, a first-round RT-PCR was run on the TCR CDR3. Via MiXCR, TCRdb re-called the multiplex PCR reads, giving one row per CDR3 protein. The sample has more than 650,000 distinct CDR3 sequences, 12% to 15% seen once. This clonotype was detected ten times or more.

The sample was blood. V and J are TRBV28 and TRBJ2-7; D unclear. The TCR sequence derives from a woman aged 18 to 35 with Graves' hyperthyroidism. This CDR3 reads CASSFFARTYEQYF. CDR3 coding DNA: TGTGCCAGCAGTTTTTTCGCCAGGACCTACGAGCAGTACTTC.